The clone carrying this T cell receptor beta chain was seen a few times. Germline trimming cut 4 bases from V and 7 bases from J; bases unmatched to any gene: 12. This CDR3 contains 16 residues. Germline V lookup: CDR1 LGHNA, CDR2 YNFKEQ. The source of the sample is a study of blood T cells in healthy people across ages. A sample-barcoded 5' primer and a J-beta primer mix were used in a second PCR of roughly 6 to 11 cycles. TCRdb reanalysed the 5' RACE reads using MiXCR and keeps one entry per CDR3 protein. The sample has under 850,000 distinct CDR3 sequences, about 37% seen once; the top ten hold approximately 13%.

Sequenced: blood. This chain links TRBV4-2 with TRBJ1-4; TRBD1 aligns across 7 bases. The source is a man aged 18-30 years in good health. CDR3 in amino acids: CASSPGTVGEAEKLFF. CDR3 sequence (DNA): TGTGCCAGCAGCCCCGGGACAGTTGGTGAGGCTGAAAAACTGTTTTTT.